This T cell receptor (beta chain) is drawn from a study of cytomegalovirus exposure and HLA in healthy donors. Trimming took 5 bases from V and 4 from J; bases not matched to a gene: 14. The CDR3 extends over 17 amino acids. Germline V gives CDR1 SGHNT, CDR2 YENEEA. Study-wide findings and caveats: In vitro, a few CMV-associated chains proved specific for CMV antigens.

A word on this clone: Its antigen is unknown.

The PCR was carried out with 60 Vbeta primers and 13 Jbeta primers. Here immunoSEQ multiplex PCR was the method, and the copy in TCRdb shows in-frame clones only, minus some. The profile shows approximately 170,000 clones, 70% to 90% of them singletons. The sample consisted of PBMCs. This sequence joins TRBV11-3 and TRBJ2-5, with 9 bases lining up with TRBD2. This TCR was sampled from a man aged 30-40 years in good health and CMV-seropositive. CDR3 protein: CASSRGLSGGGGETQYF. For the CDR3, the DNA is TGTGCCAGCAGCCGGGGGCTTAGCGGGGGAGGGGGAGAGACCCAGTACTTC.